This T cell receptor beta chain was profiled in a study of blood T cell repertoires in COVID-19. Study at large: In each case, the material was cDNA or gDNA derived from T cells, B-cell-depleted T cells, or PBMCs.

Per the original data handling: Scientists estimated how many nucleated cells there were by amplifying reference gene primers. Generated by immunoSEQ multiplex PCR, the TCRdb table keeps only in-frame clones and is missing some. That table supplies the V and J calls and clone size; D and trimming were determined from the DNA. The sample records approximately 230,000 clones, approximately 86% being singletons. Germline loops: CDR1 SGHAT, CDR2 FQNNGV. Trimming took off 0 bases at V and 4 bases at J, with 10 bases between the two ends. CDR3 length: 15 residues. About this clone itself: At the DNA level, this CDR3 is encoded by other sequences in the same sample as well.

Material: peripheral blood. The clonotype comes from a man at least 80 years old with acute or convalescent COVID-19. The V call is TRBV11-2, the J call TRBJ1-5; D might be TRBD1 (5 bases). For the CDR3, the DNA is TGTGCCAGCAGCTTAGAGGGGGGGGTTAATCAGCCCCAGCATTTT. Amino acids: CASSLEGGVNQPQHF.